The entry that follows covers one T cell receptor beta chain sequence. No antigen is known for it. With a J-beta primer mix and a sample-barcoded 5' primer, a second PCR ran about 6 to 11 cycles. TCRdb passed the 5' RACE reads through MiXCR, listing each CDR3 protein once. This repertoire shows about 1.4 million distinct CDR3 sequences, 55% to 75% found once; its top ten account for about 6.7%. Germline V lookup: CDR1 SGHDN, CDR2 FVKESK. V lost 6 bases and J lost 2; bases outside the gene matches: 10. The CDR3 totals 16 residues. These data originate in a study of blood T cells in healthy people across ages. Study conclusions and caveats: Estimates of diversity drawn from one million T cells were considered underestimates.

The J gene is TRBJ2-5, the V gene TRBV14, with 9 nucleotides matching TRBD1. The sequence was obtained from a man between 18 and 29 years old in good health. Source material: blood. This CDR3 is CASSTGGRPPQETQYF. Written as DNA, the CDR3 is TGTGCCAGCAGTACAGGGGGCCGACCCCCACAAGAGACCCAGTACTTC. The full variable domain, completed using reference TRBV14 and TRBJ2-5, is EAGVTQFPSHSVIEKGQTVTLRCDPISGHDNLYWYRRVMGKEIKFLLHFVKESKQDESGMPNNRFLAERTGGTYSTLKVQPAELEDSGVYFCASSTGGRPPQETQYFGPGTRLLVL.